Below, 21 T cell receptor beta chains from the same sample are listed, as sequenced in a study of blood T cell repertoires in COVID-19. Clones were sequenced by immunoSEQ multiplex PCR, and TCRdb holds only the in-frame ones, with some missing. The table records some 330,000 clones, 83% of them present only once. The sample consisted of PBMCs or T cells enriched from blood (not recorded which). The receptors shown here come from a woman between 50 and 59 years old who had recovered from COVID-19.

This clone appeared once. CDR3 sequence (DNA): TGCGCCAGCAGCCGGCTCGGCCGGGGTCTCGGGGAGCTGTTTTTT. It yields the protein CASSRLGRGLGELFF. The V gene is TRBV5-1, the J gene TRBJ2-2, with a weak D call TRBD2 (5 bases). This CDR3 contains 15 residues. Germline CDR1 and CDR2: SGHRS and YFSETQ. V dropped 4 bases and J dropped 7 bases, with 17 bases sitting between them.

The chain employs TRBV7-2 and TRBJ2-1, with D possibly being TRBD2 (5 bases). Germline V gene sequence: CDR1 SGHTA, CDR2 FQGNSA. This CDR3 is 15 amino acids long. V shed 5 bases and J shed 7 bases, with 18 bases lying between them. Here the CDR3 reads CASSLLGILNNEQFF. In DNA, the CDR3 is TGTGCCAGCAGCCTACTAGGTATCCTAAATAATGAGCAGTTCTTC.

The chain combines TRBV27 with TRBJ1-1; 7 positions match TRBD1. V was pared by 5 bases and J by 3 bases, with 6 bases of the junction left unmatched. This CDR3 comprises 14 residues. Germline loops: CDR1 MNHEY, CDR2 SMNVEV (reference sequence). DNA for the CDR3: TGTGCCAGCAGTCTACAGGGGCGGCACACTGAAGCTTTCTTT. This codes for CASSLQGRHTEAFF.

J is TRBJ2-4 and V is TRBV2; D uncertain. Trimming took 8 bases from V and 9 from J, leaving 8 bases between them. Germline values: CDR1 SNHLY, CDR2 FYNNEI. The CDR3 is 10 residues long. CDR3 bases: TGTGCCAGCGGGTCGGGCATTCAGTACTTC. It specifies CASGSGIQYF.

This chain connects TRBV2 to TRBJ1-4, with 8 bases lining up with TRBD1. Germline-derived CDR1 and CDR2 are SNHLY and FYNNEI. This CDR3 spans 15 amino acids. Unmatched junction bases numbered 11, after V lost 6 bases and J lost 8 bases. The CDR3 DNA is TGTGCCAGCAGGCCTAAGACAGGGGTTGGAGAAAAACTGTTTTTT. This translates into CASRPKTGVGEKLFF.

This clone was picked up one time. The chain is built from TRBV27 and TRBJ1-1, with 7 bases fitting TRBD1. CDR1 and CDR2 (germline): MNHEY, SMNVEV (reference sequence). This CDR3 contains 13 residues. V lost 2 bases to trimming and J lost 11 bases; unmatched junction nucleotides: 8. CDR3 in DNA: TGTGCCAGCAGTTTAGGGGTAGGCAGGGGGGCTTTCTTT. Translating gives CASSLGVGRGAFF.

With regard to this clone: The same CDR3 arises from other DNA sequences in this sample as well. The chain is built from TRBV3-1 (or the pseudogene TRBV3-2) and TRBJ2-7; perhaps TRBD1 as D (5 bases). Germline V lookup: CDR1 LGHDT, CDR2 YNNKEL (reference sequence). The V and J ends lost 2 bases and 1 base respectively, with 6 bases between them. The CDR3 loop spans 13 amino acids. CDR3 bases: TGTGCCAGCAGCCAACAGGGTTCCTACGAGCAGTACTTC. Translating gives CASSQQGSYEQYF.

The chain combines TRBV19 with TRBJ2-5, with D possibly being TRBD2 (5 bases). V shed 4 bases and J shed 0 bases, with 6 bases lying between them. This CDR3 comprises 13 residues. Germline-derived CDR1 and CDR2 are LNHDA and SQIVND (reference sequence). CDR3 sequence (DNA): TGTGCCAGTAGTAGAGGGTACCAAGAGACCCAGTACTTC. It codes for CASSRGYQETQYF.

To note about this clone: This sample includes further DNA sequences coding for the same CDR3. The V gene is TRBV19, the J gene TRBJ2-3; D remains unclear. Between the trimmed V and J ends, which lost 5 bases and 1 base, there was a span of 7 bases. The germline gives CDR1 LNHDA, CDR2 SQIVND (reference sequence). CDR3 length: 13 residues. DNA of the CDR3: TGTGCCAGTAGTCCCCGAGGCACAGATACGCAGTATTTT. It specifies CASSPRGTDTQYF.

The rearrangement uses TRBV19 and TRBJ1-5; possible D gene TRBD1, 6 bases. Germline CDR1 reads LNHDA; CDR2 reads SQIVND (reference sequence). The CDR3 loop spans 15 amino acids. The V and J ends lost 1 base and 2 bases respectively, with 9 bases between them. The CDR3 nucleotides read TGTGCCAGTAGTATAGGTCCAGGGGGCAATCAGCCCCAGCATTTT. This translates into CASSIGPGGNQPQHF.

The chain links TRBV7-8 to TRBJ1-2, with D possibly being TRBD1 (6 bases). The CDR3 consists of 18 residues. Trimming pared 2 bases from V and 3 bases from J, leaving 22 bases between. Germline V gives CDR1 SGHVS, CDR2 FQNEAQ. The CDR3 sequence is CASSLFGSTAGDDYGYTF. The CDR3 nucleotides are TGTGCCAGCAGCTTATTTGGTAGTACGGCAGGGGATGACTATGGCTACACCTTC.

The V gene is TRBV5-1, the J gene TRBJ2-7; D possibly corresponds to TRBD1 (6 bases). The CDR3 length is 16 residues. Trimming removed 0 bases at V and 0 bases at J, with 13 bases between. In germline, CDR1 is SGHRS, CDR2 YFSETQ. For the CDR3, the DNA is TGCGCCAGCAGCTTGGCTGGGGGCCTAAGCTCCTACGAGCAGTACTTC. Translated, it gives CASSLAGGLSSYEQYF.

This chain joins TRBV30 and TRBJ2-1, with D unresolved. V was pared by 1 base and J by 1 base, with 11 bases between. Looked up from germline, CDR1 is GTSNPN and CDR2 is SVGIG (reference sequence). The CDR3 is 15 amino acids. The CDR3 sequence: CAWSARRRSYNEQFF. The CDR3 coding sequence is TGTGCCTGGAGTGCACGACGCAGGTCCTACAATGAGCAGTTCTTC.

The chain combines TRBV9 with TRBJ2-1; 8 nucleotides line up with TRBD1. This CDR3 has 16 amino acids. In germline, CDR1 is SGDLS, CDR2 YYNGEE. V lost 4 bases and J lost 6; bases outside the gene matches: 12. The CDR3 DNA is TGTGCCAGCAGCCCCCAAATAGGACAGGGTGGCAATGAGCAGTTCTTC. The encoded protein is CASSPQIGQGGNEQFF.

V is TRBV7-2 and J is TRBJ1-2, with TRBD1 as a possible D gene (6 bases). The germline V gene has CDR1 SGHTA and CDR2 FQGNSA. CDR3 length: 14 amino acids. V lost 1 base to trimming and J lost 5 bases, with 11 bases between them. CDR3 DNA sequence: TGTGCCAGCAGCTTAGATGAGGGGGGGTATGGCTACACCTTC. Residues: CASSLDEGGYGYTF.

The chain has TRBV5-1 and TRBJ2-1, with 7 bases that match TRBD2. The germline CDR1 and CDR2 sequences are SGHRS and YFSETQ. The ends lost 1 base at V and 5 bases at J; junction bases unmatched: 9. This CDR3 has 16 residues. The CDR3 protein is CASSLSRTSNDNEQFF. DNA of the CDR3: TGCGCCAGCAGCTTGTCACGGACTAGTAACGACAATGAGCAGTTCTTC.

The chain uses TRBV12-3 or TRBV12-4 and TRBJ2-7; D gene unclear. V was shortened by 9 bases and J by 3 bases, with 9 bases between the two germline ends. The CDR3 is made up of 11 amino acids. This chain's CDR3 is CASASYYEQYF. In DNA form, the CDR3 reads TGTGCCAGTGCGTCGTACTACGAGCAGTACTTC.

About this clone itself: Other DNA sequences in the sample encode the same CDR3. The genes are TRBV7-2 and TRBJ2-2; TRBD2 is a possible D gene (6 bases). Trimming shortened V by 0 bases and J by 1 base, and 6 bases separated the two germline ends. Germline CDR1 SGHTA, CDR2 FQGNSA. There are 15 residues in the CDR3. The CDR3 DNA sequence: TGTGCCAGCAGCTTAGCGGGGGGGAACACCGGGGAGCTGTTTTTT. Translating it yields CASSLAGGNTGELFF.

This rearrangement joins TRBV18 to TRBJ1-4; D not certain. V lost 2 bases, J lost 6 bases, and 10 bases lay in between. Looked up from germline, CDR1 is KGHSH and CDR2 is LQKENI. The CDR3 is 14 amino acids. CDR3 in DNA: TGTGCCAGCTCACCAAGGTCCGCGGATGAAAAACTGTTTTTT. It is translated as CASSPRSADEKLFF.

This clone appeared a few times. The J gene is TRBJ1-5, the V gene TRBV19; tentatively, D is TRBD1 (6 bases). CDR1 is LNHDA and CDR2 is SQIVND in the germline V gene (reference sequence). Trimming cost V 5 bases and J 6 bases, with 20 bases left between them. This CDR3 comprises 16 residues. CDR3 nucleotide sequence: TGTGCCAGTAGTCTATCCGAAACAGGGTCCGGTCAGCCCCAGCATTTT. Translated, it gives CASSLSETGSGQPQHF. The variable domain in full, completed from reference TRBV19 and TRBJ1-5, reads DGGITQSPKYLFRKEGQNVTLSCEQNLNHDAMYWYRQDPGQGLRLIYYSQIVNDFQKGDIAEGYSVSREKKESFPLTVTSAQKNPTAFYLCASSLSETGSGQPQHFGDGTRLSIL.

In this sample, this clone turned up a few times. The gene calls are TRBV6-5 and TRBJ1-1, with unresolved D. Per the germline V gene, CDR1 is MNHEY and CDR2 is SVGAGI. The CDR3 sequence is 15 residues long. V was pared by 2 bases and J by 8 bases, with 18 bases between. For the CDR3, the DNA is TGTGCCAGCAGTTACCTTTCAGGCAAGGATTGGGAAGCTTTCTTT. Translation: CASSYLSGKDWEAFF.